This TCR beta chain was obtained from a study of blood T cell repertoires in COVID-19 (dated by TCRdb to 2020 to 2021). General notes on the study: Samples covering the acute and convalescent phases of COVID-19 were provided by collaborators in the United States, Italy and Spain. The material from the prospective study consisted of cDNA or gDNA derived from T cells, B-cell-depleted T cells, or PBMCs. The dataset comprised deeply sampled blood TCRbeta repertoires from subjects exposed to, actively infected with, or recovered from COVID-19. The repertoires were released in a freely available public database meant as a resource for research on the immune response to SARS-CoV-2. The samples were drawn from two sources: the first 160 participants of the ongoing ImmuneRACE study, and 1,254 subjects contributed by 6 global collaborators. A de-identified subject ID, COVID-19 status, age in years and sex were almost always included in the sample metadata. Where available, HLA class I and class II types were taken from metadata supplied by the sample provider and were not determined by assay-based typing.

Participants in the prospective study were enrolled through a virtual design, were aged 18 to 89 years, and lived in roughly 24 United States geographic areas. In the prospective study, participants were assigned to cohorts based on the clinical history participants reported in a screening survey and a study questionnaire. A participant counted as exposed if, within 2 weeks of entering the study, that participant had been in contact with someone who had a PCR-confirmed or clinician-diagnosed COVID-19 case. In the prospective study, mobile phlebotomists collected whole blood, serum and a nasopharyngeal or oropharyngeal swab from each participant. Participants in the prospective study had the option to provide additional blood draws and questionnaires over a roughly 2-month period. Before DNA extraction, blood samples from the prospective study were shipped at room temperature or frozen. The study at large found these results: The quantity of clinical and demographic metadata differed by source and by participant and was supplied without curation.

TCRbeta CDR3 regions were amplified from genomic DNA using the immunoSEQ Assay, a bias-controlled multiplex PCR. Turning to the authors' computational methods: The number of nucleated cells in each sample was estimated by amplification of reference gene primers within the assay. To quantify the absolute abundance of each unique TCRbeta CDR3 rearrangement, sequence reads were collapsed and filtered. Productive Simpson clonality was computed per sample as the square root of Simpson's diversity index over productive rearrangements. In its TCRdb copy, this immuneACCESS table keeps in-frame sequences only and misses some clones. Where compared with another copy, unresolved V genes explain less than half of these, and the others have no known cause. That table supplies the V and J calls and clone size; D and trimming were determined from the DNA. For this sample there are 350,000 or so clones; about nine tenths appear just once. The top ten clones comprise 1% of the sample.

On this clone: Its binding antigen is unknown. Base quality data are lacking; no much larger clone is found one base away.

Reading from cysteine to phenylalanine, the CDR3 counts 15 amino acids. Only CDR3 DNA is held: 45 bases, read in frame from base 1. V and J are truncated by 4 bases and 2 bases respectively, leaving an intervening sequence of 13 bases. From the germline V gene, CDR1 is KGHSH and CDR2 is LQKENI. Recombination connected TRBV18 to TRBJ2-3; TRBD1 is perhaps the D gene, given 6 matching bases. This clonotype was sampled from a woman in her twenties or thirties who had been exposed to COVID-19. The material sequenced was PBMCs or T cells enriched from blood (not recorded which). The nucleotides read TGTGCCAGCTCACGGGTAGGGGGTCACACAGATACGCAGTATTTT. This translates into CASSRVGGHTDTQYF. Extended through the reference TRBV18 and TRBJ2-3 proteins, this CDR3 yields the full variable domain: NAGVMQNPRHLVRRRGQEARLRCSPMKGHSHVYWYRQLPEEGLKFMVYLQKENIIDESGMPKERFSAEFPKEGPSILRIQQVVRGDSAAYFCASSRVGGHTDTQYFGPGTRLTVL.